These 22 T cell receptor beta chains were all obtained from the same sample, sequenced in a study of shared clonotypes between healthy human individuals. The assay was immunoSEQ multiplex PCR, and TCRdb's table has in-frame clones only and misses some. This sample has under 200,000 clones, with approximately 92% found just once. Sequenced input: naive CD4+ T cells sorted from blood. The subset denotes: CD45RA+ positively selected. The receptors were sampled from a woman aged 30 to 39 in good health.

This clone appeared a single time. This chain's CDR3 is CASSRLEGTEAFF. The CDR3 DNA is TGTGCCAGCAGCCGATTGGAGGGGACTGAAGCTTTCTTT. V is TRBV7-9 and J is TRBJ1-1; maybe TRBD1 (5 bases). V lost 5 bases and J 5 bases, leaving 12 bases between the germline ends. This CDR3 is built from 13 residues. Germline assignment: CDR1 SEHNR and CDR2 FQNEAQ (reference sequence).

The CDR3 nucleotides read TGCGCCAGCAGCACGGACCTTACGGGACAGGGCTACTATGGCTACACCTTC. It specifies CASSTDLTGQGYYGYTF. The V and J genes are TRBV5-1 and TRBJ1-2; TRBD1 aligns across 9 bases. The CDR3 covers 17 residues. The junction had 13 bases not matched to a gene; V was cut back by 4 bases and J by 3 bases. CDR1 and CDR2 from the germline V gene are SGHRS and YFSETQ.

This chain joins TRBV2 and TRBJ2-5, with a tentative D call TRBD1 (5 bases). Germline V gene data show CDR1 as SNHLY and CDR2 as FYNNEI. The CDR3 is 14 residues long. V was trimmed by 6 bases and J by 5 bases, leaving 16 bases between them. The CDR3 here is CASRKGPSRETQYF. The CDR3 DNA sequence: TGTGCCAGCAGGAAGGGGCCCTCTAGGGAGACCCAGTACTTC.

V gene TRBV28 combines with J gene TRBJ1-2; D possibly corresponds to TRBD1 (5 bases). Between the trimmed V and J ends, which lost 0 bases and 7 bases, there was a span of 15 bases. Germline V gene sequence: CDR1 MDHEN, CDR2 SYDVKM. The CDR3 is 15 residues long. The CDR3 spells CASSLWGRTLSGYTF. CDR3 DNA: TGTGCCAGCAGTTTATGGGGACGGACTTTGAGTGGCTACACCTTC.

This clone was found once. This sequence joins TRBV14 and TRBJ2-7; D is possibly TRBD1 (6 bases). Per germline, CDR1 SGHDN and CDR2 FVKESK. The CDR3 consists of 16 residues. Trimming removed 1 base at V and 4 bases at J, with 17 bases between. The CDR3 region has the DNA TGTGCCAGCAGCCAAGGCATCTTTAGGGGGAGATACGAGCAGTACTTC. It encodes CASSQGIFRGRYEQYF.

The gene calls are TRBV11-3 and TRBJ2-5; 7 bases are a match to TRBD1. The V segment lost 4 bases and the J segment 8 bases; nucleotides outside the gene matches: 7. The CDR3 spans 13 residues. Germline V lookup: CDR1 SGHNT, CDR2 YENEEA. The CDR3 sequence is CASSSTGSSTQYF. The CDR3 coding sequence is TGTGCCAGCAGCTCGACAGGGTCAAGCACCCAGTACTTC.

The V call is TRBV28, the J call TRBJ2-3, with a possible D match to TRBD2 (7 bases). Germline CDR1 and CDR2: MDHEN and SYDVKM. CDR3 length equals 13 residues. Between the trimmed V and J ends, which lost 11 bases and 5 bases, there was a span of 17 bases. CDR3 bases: TGTGCCGGGAGGGGGGGGCCTGGAGATACGCAGTATTTT. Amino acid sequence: CAGRGGPGDTQYF.

CDR3 loop: CASNSGRTSYTGELFF. The CDR3 bases are TGTGCCAGCAACTCGGGCCGGACTAGCTACACCGGGGAGCTGTTTTTT. The rearrangement uses TRBV6-6 and TRBJ2-2, with 8 nucleotides matching TRBD2. The CDR3 is made up of 16 amino acids. Germline V gene sequence: CDR1 MNHNY, CDR2 SVGAGI (reference sequence). J gave up 3 bases and V 7 bases, and 10 bases lay outside the gene matches.

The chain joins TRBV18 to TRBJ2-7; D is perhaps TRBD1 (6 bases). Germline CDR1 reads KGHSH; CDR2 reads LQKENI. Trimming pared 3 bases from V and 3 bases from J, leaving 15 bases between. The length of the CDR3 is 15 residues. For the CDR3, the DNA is TGTGCCAGCTCACCCAGGGGCTCCTTTTTCTACGAGCAGTACTTC. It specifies CASSPRGSFFYEQYF.

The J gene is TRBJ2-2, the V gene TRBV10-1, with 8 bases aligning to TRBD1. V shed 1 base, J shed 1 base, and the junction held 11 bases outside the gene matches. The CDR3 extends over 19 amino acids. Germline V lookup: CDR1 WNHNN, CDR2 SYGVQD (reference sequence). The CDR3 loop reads CASSEWARGRGGNTGELFF. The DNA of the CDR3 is TGCGCCAGCAGTGAGTGGGCCAGGGGGCGAGGAGGGAACACCGGGGAGCTGTTTTTT.

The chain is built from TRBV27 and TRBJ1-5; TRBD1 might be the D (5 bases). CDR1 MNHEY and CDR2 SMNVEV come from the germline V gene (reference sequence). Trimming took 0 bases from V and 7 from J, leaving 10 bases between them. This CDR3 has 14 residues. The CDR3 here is CASSLSGAWQPQHF. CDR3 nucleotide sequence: TGTGCCAGCAGTTTATCAGGGGCGTGGCAGCCCCAGCATTTT.

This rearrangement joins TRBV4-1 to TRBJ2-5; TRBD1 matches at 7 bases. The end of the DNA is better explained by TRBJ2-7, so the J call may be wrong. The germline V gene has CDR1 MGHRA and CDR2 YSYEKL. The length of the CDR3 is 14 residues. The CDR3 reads CASSPDFRQGEQYF. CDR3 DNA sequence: TGCGCCAGCAGCCCGGATTTCCGACAGGGCGAGCAGTACTTC.

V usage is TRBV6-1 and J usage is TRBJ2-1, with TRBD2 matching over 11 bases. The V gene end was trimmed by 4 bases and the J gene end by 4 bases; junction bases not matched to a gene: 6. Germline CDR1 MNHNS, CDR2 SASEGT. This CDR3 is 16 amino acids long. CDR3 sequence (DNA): TGTGCCAGCAGTGGACGACTAGCGGGAAGGTACAATGAGCAGTTCTTC. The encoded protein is CASSGRLAGRYNEQFF.

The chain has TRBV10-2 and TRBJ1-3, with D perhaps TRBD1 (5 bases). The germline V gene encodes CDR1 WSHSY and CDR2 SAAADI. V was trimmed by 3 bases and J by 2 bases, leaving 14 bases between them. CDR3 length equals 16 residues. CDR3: CASSEAVGTAGNTIYF. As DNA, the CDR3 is TGCGCCAGCAGTGAAGCAGTAGGGACCGCTGGAAACACCATATATTTT.

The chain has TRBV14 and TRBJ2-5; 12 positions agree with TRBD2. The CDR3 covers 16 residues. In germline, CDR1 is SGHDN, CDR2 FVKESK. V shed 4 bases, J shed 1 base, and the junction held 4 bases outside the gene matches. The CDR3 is CASSRGTSGSQETQYF. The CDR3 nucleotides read TGTGCCAGCAGCCGCGGGACTAGCGGGTCCCAAGAGACCCAGTACTTC.

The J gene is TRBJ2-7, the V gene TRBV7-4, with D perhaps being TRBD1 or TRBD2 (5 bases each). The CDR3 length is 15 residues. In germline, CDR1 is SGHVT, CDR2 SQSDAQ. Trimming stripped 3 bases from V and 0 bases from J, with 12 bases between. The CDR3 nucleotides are TGTGCCAGCAGCTTGGGGCCGGGGCGCTCCTACGAGCAGTACTTC. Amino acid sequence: CASSLGPGRSYEQYF.

CDR3 sequence: CASRSGTGEGGNTIYF. The DNA for the CDR3 is TGTGCCAGCAGAAGTGGGACAGGGGAGGGTGGAAACACCATATATTTT. The V call is TRBV5-4, the J call TRBJ1-3, with 10 nucleotides matching TRBD1. CDR3 length: 16 amino acids. Germline V gives CDR1 SGHNT, CDR2 YYREEE (reference sequence). Trimming at V came to 5 bases and at J to 3 bases, leaving 8 bases not matched to a gene.

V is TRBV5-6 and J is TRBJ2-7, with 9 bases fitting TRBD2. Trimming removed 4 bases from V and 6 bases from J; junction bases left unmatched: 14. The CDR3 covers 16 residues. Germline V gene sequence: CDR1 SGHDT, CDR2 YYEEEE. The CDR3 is CASSLLGAGGPGEQYF. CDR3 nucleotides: TGTGCCAGCAGCCTGCTCGGTGCGGGGGGGCCGGGCGAGCAGTACTTC.

The CDR3 DNA reads TGTGCCAGCAGTCTCCAACCAGGGGGAAGGAACACTGAAGCTTTCTTT. This translates into CASSLQPGGRNTEAFF. The gene calls are TRBV28 and TRBJ1-1, with 7 positions matching TRBD1. V was pared by 5 bases and J by 1 base, with 10 bases of the junction left unmatched. CDR3 length: 16 residues. CDR1 and CDR2 from the germline V gene are MDHEN and SYDVKM.

Written as DNA, the CDR3 is TGCAGCGTTGAGGACTCCACAGATACGCAGTATTTT. It encodes CSVEDSTDTQYF. This sequence joins TRBV29-1 and TRBJ2-3, with D maybe TRBD2 (5 bases). Germline V gene lookup returns CDR1 SQVTM and CDR2 ANQGSEA. The CDR3 contains 12 residues. V was cut by 3 bases and J by 2 bases, with 6 bases left in between.

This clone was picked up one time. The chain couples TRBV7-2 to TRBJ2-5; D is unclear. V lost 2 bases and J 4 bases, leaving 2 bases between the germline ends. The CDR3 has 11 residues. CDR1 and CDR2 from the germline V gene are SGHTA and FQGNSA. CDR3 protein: CASSLIETQYF. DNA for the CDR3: TGTGCCAGCAGCTTAATAGAGACCCAGTACTTC.

CDR3 nucleotide sequence: TGCGCCAGCAGTAAAGGGCCAGCCTCAGCGATCTACGAGCAGTACTTC. Translating gives CASSKGPASAIYEQYF. The J gene is TRBJ2-7, the V gene TRBV5-1; D gene unclear. The CDR3 consists of 16 residues. The V end lost 5 bases, the J end lost 3 bases, and 21 bases lay between the germline ends. CDR1 and CDR2 from the germline V gene are SGHRS and YFSETQ.